Listed here is a single T cell receptor beta chain. Its specificity is unknown. This entry is derived from a study of cytomegalovirus exposure and HLA in healthy donors. Notes on the study in general: The investigators catalogued some 150 TCR beta chains as cytomegalovirus-associated.

The CDR3 covers 12 residues. The germline V gene encodes CDR1 MGHRA and CDR2 YSYEKL. The germline V and J ends were trimmed by 1 base and 8 bases, with 6 bases remaining between them. The primer mix had 60 Vbeta and 13 Jbeta primers. Some clones are missing from TCRdb's copy, which holds only in-frame ones; the method was immunoSEQ multiplex PCR. The sample contains about 200,000 clones, roughly four fifths of which appear only once. The sample consisted of PBMCs. The chain recombines TRBV4-1 with TRBJ2-4; D gene unclear. This TCR was sampled from a girl aged 2-10 years in good health and CMV-seronegative. The chain's CDR3 is CASSQGSDIQYF. The CDR3 DNA is TGCGCCAGCAGCCAAGGGAGTGACATTCAGTACTTC.